This TCR beta chain derives from a study of blood T cell repertoires in COVID-19. Study context: Samples representing acute and convalescent COVID-19 were sourced from the United States, Italy and Spain. T cells, B-cell-depleted T cells, or PBMCs supplied cDNA or gDNA.

How the authors handled the data: Quantification of nucleated cells was approximated via reference gene primer amplification. Sequencing used immunoSEQ multiplex PCR; TCRdb keeps in-frame clones, though not all of them. D and trimming come from the DNA, and the V and J calls and clone size come from that table. The table includes 55,000 to 70,000 clones, around three quarters detected once. V was cut by 9 bases and J by 3 bases, with 8 bases left in between. The CDR3 runs 12 residues. Germline V gene lookup returns CDR1 MDHEN and CDR2 SYDVKM. This receptor was identified in a human donor in a cohort sampled during active COVID-19. This chain uses TRBV28 with TRBJ1-4; possibly TRBD1 for D (6 bases). What was sequenced was peripheral blood. The CDR3 nucleotides read TGTGCCAGTACAGGGCCTAATGAAAAACTGTTTTTT. Protein sequence: CASTGPNEKLFF.